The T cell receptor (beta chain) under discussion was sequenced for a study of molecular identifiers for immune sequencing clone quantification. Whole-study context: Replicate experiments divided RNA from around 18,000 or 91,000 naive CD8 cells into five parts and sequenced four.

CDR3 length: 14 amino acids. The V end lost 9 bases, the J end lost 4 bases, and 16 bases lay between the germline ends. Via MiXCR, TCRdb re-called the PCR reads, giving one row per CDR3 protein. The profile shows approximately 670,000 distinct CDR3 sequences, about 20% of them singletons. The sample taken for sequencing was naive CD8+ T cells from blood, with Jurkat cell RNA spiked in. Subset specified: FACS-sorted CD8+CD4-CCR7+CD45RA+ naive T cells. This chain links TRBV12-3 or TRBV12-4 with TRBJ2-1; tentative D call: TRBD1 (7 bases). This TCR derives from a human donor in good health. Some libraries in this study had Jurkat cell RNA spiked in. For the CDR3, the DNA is TGTGCCAGTCTCCGCGGGACAGCGTACAATGAGCAGTTCTTC. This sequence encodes CASLRGTAYNEQFF.